Presented here are 30 T cell receptor beta chains from one specimen sequenced in a study of cytomegalovirus exposure and HLA in healthy donors. The PCR ran on 60 Vbeta and 13 Jbeta primers. Sequenced by immunoSEQ multiplex PCR; TCRdb stores in-frame clones only, minus some. The profile shows 130,000 or so clones, around 80% of them singletons. The sequenced sample was PBMCs. The receptors were sampled from a young woman in good health and CMV-seronegative.

The chain carries TRBV5-6 and TRBJ1-4, with D perhaps matching TRBD1 (5 bases). Trimming cost V 2 bases and J 4 bases, with 6 bases left between them. Germline CDR1 SGHDT, CDR2 YYEEEE. The CDR3 is 13 residues long. The CDR3 spells CASSLQVNEKLFF. The CDR3, as DNA: TGTGCCAGCAGCTTACAGGTTAATGAAAAACTGTTTTTT.

J is TRBJ2-7 and V is TRBV7-9; possibly TRBD2 for D (6 bases). The ends were cut back, 5 bases at V and 5 bases at J, with 16 bases in the middle. CDR3 length: 14 amino acids. Germline V gene data show CDR1 as SEHNR and CDR2 as FQNEAQ (reference sequence). CDR3 nucleotides: TGTGCCAGCAGCCCCCGGGAGCGGCCACACGAGCAGTACTTC. This codes for CASSPRERPHEQYF. The full variable domain, with the rest looked up from reference TRBV7-9 and TRBJ2-7, is DTGVSQNPRHKITKRGQNVTFRCDPISEHNRLYWYRQTLGQGPEFLTYFQNEAQLEKSRLLSDRFSAERPKGSFSTLEIQRTEQGDSAMYLCASSPRERPHEQYFGPGTRLTVT.

This clone is a singleton in its sample. The rearrangement uses TRBV5-6 and TRBJ2-7; no clear D. The CDR3 sequence is 12 residues long. V lost 1 base to trimming and J lost 3 bases, with 5 bases between them. CDR1 SGHDT and CDR2 YYEEEE come from the germline V gene. The CDR3 spells CASSLTDYEQYF. For the CDR3, the DNA is TGTGCCAGCAGCTTGACAGACTACGAGCAGTACTTC.

The chain is built from TRBV19 and TRBJ2-7; a weak D match, TRBD2 (5 bases). The V end was cut by 3 bases, the J end by 3 bases, with 18 bases between. Germline V gene data show CDR1 as LNHDA and CDR2 as SQIVND (reference sequence). This CDR3 is built from 16 residues. CDR3 amino acids: CASSIGGGIKVYEQYF. The CDR3 DNA is TGTGCCAGTAGTATCGGAGGTGGTATCAAAGTCTACGAGCAGTACTTC.

The V call is TRBV30, the J call TRBJ2-1; TRBD2 matches 8 bases. Trimming took 2 bases from V and 3 from J; bases not matched to a gene: 9. CDR3 size: 16 residues. The germline gives CDR1 GTSNPN, CDR2 SVGIG (reference sequence). CDR3 coding DNA: TGTGCCTGGAGTTTCCGGGGGGGCGGGATCTACAATGAGCAGTTCTTC. The encoded protein is CAWSFRGGGIYNEQFF.

This clone was seen more than once but under ten times. V gene TRBV7-3 combines with J gene TRBJ1-3; D possibly corresponds to TRBD1 (5 bases). The CDR3 extends over 15 amino acids. V dropped 3 bases and J dropped 2 bases, with 11 bases sitting between them. The germline CDR1 and CDR2 sequences are SGHTA and FQGTGA. Written as DNA, the CDR3 is TGTGCCAGCAGCTTTGTAGGACATCCTGGAAACACCATATATTTT. Encoded protein: CASSFVGHPGNTIYF. The variable domain in full, with the rest retrieved from reference TRBV7-3 and TRBJ1-3, is GAGVSQTPSNKVTEKGKYVELRCDPISGHTALYWYRQSLGQGPEFLIYFQGTGAADDSGLPNDRFFAVRPEGSVSTLKIQRTERGDSAVYLCASSFVGHPGNTIYFGEGSWLTVV.

This clone was counted a single time. This chain connects TRBV6-1 to TRBJ1-5; D call uncertain. CDR1 and CDR2 (germline): MNHNS, SASEGT. The CDR3 has 15 residues. V was pared by 3 bases and J by 7 bases, with 16 bases between. CDR3 nucleotide sequence: TGTGCCAGCAGTGATCTGGCCCCGCGAGGCCAGCCCCAGCATTTT. Its translation: CASSDLAPRGQPQHF.

J is TRBJ1-1 and V is TRBV5-1; D is perhaps TRBD1 (5 bases). Trimming took off 4 bases at V and 6 bases at J, with 13 bases between the two ends. This CDR3 has 13 residues. The germline CDR1 and CDR2 sequences are SGHRS and YFSETQ. CDR3 amino acids: CASSNGGIPEAFF. In DNA, the CDR3 is TGCGCCAGCAGCAACGGGGGGATCCCTGAAGCTTTCTTT.

The CDR3 sequence: CASSRTSNTGELFF. The CDR3 DNA is TGTGCCAGCAGCCGGACTTCGAACACCGGGGAGCTGTTTTTT. V and J are TRBV11-2 and TRBJ2-2; perhaps TRBD2 as D (5 bases). Trimming took off 5 bases at V and 0 bases at J, with 7 bases between the two ends. This CDR3 region has 14 residues. CDR1 and CDR2 from the germline V gene are SGHAT and FQNNGV.

V is TRBV30 and J is TRBJ2-1, with 7 bases lining up with TRBD2. Per germline, CDR1 GTSNPN and CDR2 SVGIG (reference sequence). V trimming: 1 base; J trimming: 10 bases; junction bases outside the gene matches: 13. This CDR3 has 15 residues. Written as DNA, the CDR3 is TGTGCCTGGAGTGGGGGACTATGGGGGGAGAGAGAGCAGTTCTTC. It translates to CAWSGGLWGEREQFF. The full variable domain, with the rest looked up from reference TRBV30 and TRBJ2-1, is SQTIHQWPATLVQPVGSPLSLECTVEGTSNPNLYWYRQAAGRGLQLLFYSVGIGQISSEVPQNLSASRPQDRQFILSSKKLLLSDSGFYLCAWSGGLWGEREQFFGPGTRLTVL.

The V and J genes are TRBV5-1 and TRBJ2-2; D is unresolved. The length of the CDR3 is 15 residues. Trimming shortened V by 7 bases and J by 1 base, and 14 bases separated the two germline ends. Per the germline V gene, CDR1 is SGHRS and CDR2 is YFSETQ. CDR3 region: CASLIWLVNTGELFF. DNA for the CDR3: TGCGCCAGCTTAATATGGCTGGTGAACACCGGGGAGCTGTTTTTT.

CDR3 coding DNA: TGCGCCAGCAGCCCTACAGCGGGGAACACTGAAGCTTTCTTT. This codes for CASSPTAGNTEAFF. This chain joins TRBV5-1 and TRBJ1-1; D call uncertain. V was shortened by 4 bases and J by 1 base, with 11 bases between the two germline ends. Germline V gives CDR1 SGHRS, CDR2 YFSETQ. This CDR3 is 14 amino acids long.

The gene calls are TRBV5-1 and TRBJ2-7, with 7 bases fitting TRBD1. The CDR3 contains 15 residues. Looked up from germline, CDR1 is SGHRS and CDR2 is YFSETQ. V lost 1 base, J lost 2 bases, and 6 bases stayed unmatched. Here the CDR3 reads CASSLLQGFAYEQYF. In nucleotides, the CDR3 is TGCGCCAGCAGCTTGTTACAGGGGTTCGCCTACGAGCAGTACTTC.

This chain joins TRBV28 and TRBJ2-1, with no clear D. Trimming removed 3 bases from V and 0 bases from J, with 12 bases in between. CDR1 and CDR2 (germline): MDHEN, SYDVKM. The CDR3 spans 16 residues. CDR3 sequence (DNA): TGTGCCAGCAGTTTGCCGACACTTTACTCCTACAATGAGCAGTTCTTC. It translates to CASSLPTLYSYNEQFF.

V usage is TRBV6-5 and J usage is TRBJ2-4; D call uncertain. Germline CDR1 and CDR2: MNHEY and SVGAGI. This CDR3 contains 15 residues. V lost 10 bases to trimming and J lost 12 bases, with 28 bases between them. The CDR3 is CATRSDRGQYGSQYF. In DNA, the CDR3 is TGTGCCACCCGAAGTGACCGAGGTCAATATGGCAGTCAGTACTTC.

The chain links TRBV11-2 to TRBJ2-2; 13 nucleotides align to TRBD2. Germline V gene lookup returns CDR1 SGHAT and CDR2 FQNNGV. V lost 6 bases to trimming and J lost 1 base; unmatched junction nucleotides: 5. This CDR3 spans 17 amino acids. CDR3 sequence reads: CASRTTSGRMNTGELFF. The CDR3 region has the DNA TGTGCCAGCAGGACGACTAGCGGGAGGATGAACACCGGGGAGCTGTTTTTT.

The genes are TRBV5-1 and TRBJ1-1, with D maybe TRBD1 (5 bases). This CDR3 contains 13 residues. Trimming stripped 7 bases from V and 7 bases from J, with 17 bases between. Germline assignment: CDR1 SGHRS and CDR2 YFSETQ. For the CDR3, the DNA is TGCGCCAGCCCCCCTCGGCCGGGGGGTGAAGCTTTCTTT. Amino acids: CASPPRPGGEAFF.

The V call is TRBV30, the J call TRBJ2-7, with D maybe TRBD2 (6 bases). The length of the CDR3 is 18 residues. Deletions cut 1 base from V and 11 bases from J, with 33 bases between. Looked up from germline, CDR1 is GTSNPN and CDR2 is SVGIG (reference sequence). The CDR3 sequence: CAWSGVSVRTLSEGQEYF. The CDR3 DNA follows: TGTGCCTGGAGTGGTGTAAGTGTCAGGACTCTTTCGGAGGGTCAAGAGTACTTC.

The V and J genes are TRBV10-3 and TRBJ1-2; D call uncertain. V lost 4 bases and J 2 bases, leaving 8 bases between the germline ends. The CDR3 runs 13 residues. The germline CDR1 and CDR2 sequences are ENHRY and SYGVKD. The CDR3 DNA follows: TGTGCCATCAGTGCTAACGGGAACTATGGCTACACCTTC. Translating gives CAISANGNYGYTF.

This clone has a handful of counts. The V and J genes are TRBV11-2 and TRBJ2-4; D gene ambiguous. Trimming took 4 bases from V and 12 from J, leaving 10 bases between them. The CDR3 sequence is 11 residues long. Germline CDR1 and CDR2: SGHAT and FQNNGV. CDR3 sequence reads: CASSSQYSQYF. The CDR3 DNA reads TGTGCCAGCAGCTCCCAGTACAGTCAGTACTTC.

CDR3 residues: CASSGTGGYYGYTF. The CDR3 DNA reads as TGTGCCAGCAGCGGTACAGGGGGCTACTATGGCTACACCTTC. V gene TRBV2 combines with J gene TRBJ1-2, with TRBD1 identical over 9 bases. V lost 6 bases to trimming and J lost 3 bases; unmatched junction nucleotides: 5. The CDR3 totals 14 residues. Per the germline V gene, CDR1 is SNHLY and CDR2 is FYNNEI.

The chain carries TRBV7-2 and TRBJ2-1; D is possibly TRBD1 (6 bases). Germline-derived CDR1 and CDR2 are SGHTA and FQGNSA. The CDR3 is made up of 13 amino acids. Trimming removed 6 bases at V and 8 bases at J, with 14 bases between. CDR3: CASSSHRVYEQFF. The DNA for the CDR3 is TGTGCCAGCAGTTCCCACAGGGTCTATGAGCAGTTCTTC. Looking up the rest from reference TRBV7-2 and TRBJ2-1 gives the full variable domain: GAGVSQSPSNKVTEKGKDVELRCDPISGHTALYWYRQSLGQGLEFLIYFQGNSAPDKSGLPSDRFSAERTGGSVSTLTIQRTQQEDSAVYLCASSSHRVYEQFFGPGTRLTVL.

V gene TRBV2 combines with J gene TRBJ1-2; 8 bases are shared with TRBD1. After removal of 5 bases from V and 2 bases from J, the junction contained 19 bases not matched to a gene. Germline CDR1 is SNHLY and CDR2 is FYNNEI. This CDR3 is 19 amino acids long. Here the CDR3 DNA reads TGTGCCAGCAGTTGGTTACTCCCGGGACAGGACGTTCCGAACTATGGCTACACCTTC. It translates to CASSWLLPGQDVPNYGYTF.

This clone came up once. The chain links TRBV5-3 to TRBJ1-4; unclear D gene. TRBV5-3 is reported as an ORF; its role is uncertain. The CDR3 has 14 residues. V was cut by 2 bases and J by 8 bases, with 13 bases left in between. DNA for the CDR3: TGTGCCAGAAGCTTTAGCACGAATTGGGAAAAACTGTTTTTT. Encoded protein: CARSFSTNWEKLFF.

The chain carries TRBV5-1 and TRBJ2-1, with a weak D call TRBD2 (6 bases). The CDR3 contains 16 residues. Germline V CDR1 and CDR2: SGHRS, YFSETQ. V was cut by 1 base and J by 1 base, with 12 bases left in between. The DNA of the CDR3 is TGCGCCAGCAGCTTGATCGCGGGAACATCCTACAATGAGCAGTTCTTC. As protein: CASSLIAGTSYNEQFF.

J is TRBJ2-3 and V is TRBV7-9; TRBD2 matches at 7 bases. J was trimmed by 4 bases and V by 3 bases; bases with no gene match: 10. This CDR3 region has 16 residues. Germline values: CDR1 SEHNR, CDR2 FQNEAQ (reference sequence). CDR3: CASSFGGSGNPDTQYF. The CDR3 region has the DNA TGTGCCAGCAGCTTTGGAGGGAGCGGGAACCCAGATACGCAGTATTTT.

The CDR3 DNA sequence: TGTGCCAGCAGCTTAGTGGGACTAGCGGGCAACAATGAGCAGTTCTTC. This sequence encodes CASSLVGLAGNNEQFF. The V call is TRBV7-2, the J call TRBJ2-1, with 12 bases matching TRBD2. The germline gives CDR1 SGHTA, CDR2 FQGNSA. This CDR3 has 16 amino acids. Trimming removed 1 base from V and 5 bases from J; junction bases left unmatched: 3.

This chain connects TRBV9 to TRBJ2-1; 10 bases line up with TRBD2. J was trimmed by 7 bases and V by 0 bases; bases with no gene match: 7. The CDR3 is 16 residues long. Germline values: CDR1 SGDLS, CDR2 YYNGEE. The CDR3 DNA follows: TGTGCCAGCAGCGTAGGCGTAGCGGGGGGCCAAAATGAGCAGTTCTTC. Encoded protein: CASSVGVAGGQNEQFF.

The gene calls are TRBV13 and TRBJ1-3; TRBD1 matches at 7 bases. The germline V gene has CDR1 PRHDT and CDR2 FYEKMQ (reference sequence). The CDR3 is made up of 15 amino acids. With V trimmed by 5 bases and J by 4 bases, 8 bases remained unmatched. CDR3 region: CASSPTRQGGNTIYF. The CDR3 DNA sequence: TGTGCCAGCAGCCCTACCCGACAGGGAGGAAACACCATATATTTT. Together with reference TRBV13 and TRBJ1-3, the CDR3 gives the full variable domain: AAGVIQSPRHLIKEKRETATLKCYPIPRHDTVYWYQQGPGQDPQFLISFYEKMQSDKGSIPDRFSAQQFSDYHSELNMSSLELGDSALYFCASSPTRQGGNTIYFGEGSWLTVV.

CDR3 coding DNA: TGTGCCAGCAGCTTAGGACAGTACTACGAGCAGTACTTC. Its translation is CASSLGQYYEQYF. This chain uses TRBV11-2 with TRBJ2-7; D possibly corresponds to TRBD1 (5 bases). V was cut by 1 base and J by 3 bases, with 7 bases left in between. Germline CDR1 SGHAT, CDR2 FQNNGV. The CDR3 is 13 amino acids.